This T cell receptor (beta chain) appears in the sequencing data of a study of cytomegalovirus exposure and HLA in healthy donors. The wider study: The Caucasian-associated ancestry cluster contained about four fifths of the 300 to 400 genotyped donors. Study-wide points: In a later analysis, DRB1 alleles had the most associated TCRs; HLA-C alleles the fewest.

The PCR ran on 60 Vbeta and 13 Jbeta primers. Produced via immunoSEQ multiplex PCR; TCRdb's table is partial and in-frame only. The sample includes about 180,000 clones, about 80% of them seen just once. Germline CDR1 is ENHRY and CDR2 is SYGVKD. CDR3 size: 13 residues. Trimming stripped 5 bases from V and 1 base from J, with 8 bases between. A remark on this clone: The target antigen is unknown.

The sequencing sample was made of PBMCs. The gene calls are TRBV10-3 and TRBJ1-1; D remains unclear. The receptor comes from a woman aged 30 to 39 in good health and CMV-seronegative. The CDR3 region has the DNA TGTGCCATCAGTCTCCGGGGGAACACTGAAGCTTTCTTT. Its protein product is CAISLRGNTEAFF.